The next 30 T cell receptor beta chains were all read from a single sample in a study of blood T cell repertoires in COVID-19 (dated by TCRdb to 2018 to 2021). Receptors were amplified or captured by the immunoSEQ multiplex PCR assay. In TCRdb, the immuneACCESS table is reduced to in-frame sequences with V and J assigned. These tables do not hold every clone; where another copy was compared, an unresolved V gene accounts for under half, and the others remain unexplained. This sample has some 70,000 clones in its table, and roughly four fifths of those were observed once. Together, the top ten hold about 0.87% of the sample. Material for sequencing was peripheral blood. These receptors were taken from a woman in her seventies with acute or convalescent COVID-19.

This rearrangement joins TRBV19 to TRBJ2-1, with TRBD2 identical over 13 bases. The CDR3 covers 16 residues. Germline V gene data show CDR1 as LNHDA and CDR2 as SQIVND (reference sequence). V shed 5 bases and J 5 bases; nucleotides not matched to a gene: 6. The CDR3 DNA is TGTGCCAGTAGTCCACCAGGGACTAGCGGGAACAATGAGCAGTTCTTC. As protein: CASSPPGTSGNNEQFF.

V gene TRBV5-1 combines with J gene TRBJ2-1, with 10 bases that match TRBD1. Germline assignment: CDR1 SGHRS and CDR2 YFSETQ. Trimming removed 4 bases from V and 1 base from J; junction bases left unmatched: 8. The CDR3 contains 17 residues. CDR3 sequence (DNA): TGCGCCAGCAGCCCCGGATGGGACAGGGGATCCTACAATGAGCAGTTCTTC. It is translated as CASSPGWDRGSYNEQFF. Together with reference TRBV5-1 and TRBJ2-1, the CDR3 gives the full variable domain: KAGVTQTPRYLIKTRGQQVTLSCSPISGHRSVSWYQQTPGQGLQFLFEYFSETQRNKGNFPGRFSGRQFSNSRSEMNVSTLELGDSALYLCASSPGWDRGSYNEQFFGPGTRLTVL.

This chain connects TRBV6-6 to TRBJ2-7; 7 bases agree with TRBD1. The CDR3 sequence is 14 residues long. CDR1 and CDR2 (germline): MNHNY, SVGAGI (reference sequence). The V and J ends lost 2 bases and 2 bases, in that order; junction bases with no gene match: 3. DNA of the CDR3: TGTGCCAGCAGTTACGGCCAGGGGGCCTACGAGCAGTACTTC. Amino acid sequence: CASSYGQGAYEQYF.

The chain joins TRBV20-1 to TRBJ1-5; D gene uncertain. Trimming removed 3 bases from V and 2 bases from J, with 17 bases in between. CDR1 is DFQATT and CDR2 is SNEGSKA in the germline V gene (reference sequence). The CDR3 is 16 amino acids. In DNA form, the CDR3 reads TGCAGTGCTAGTAGGTATGATTCCGAGGGCAATCAGCCCCAGCATTTT. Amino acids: CSASRYDSEGNQPQHF.

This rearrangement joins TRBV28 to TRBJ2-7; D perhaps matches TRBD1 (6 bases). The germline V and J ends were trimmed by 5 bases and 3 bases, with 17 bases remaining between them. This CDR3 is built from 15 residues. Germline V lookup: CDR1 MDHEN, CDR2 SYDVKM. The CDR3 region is CASSPRGIRVYEQYF. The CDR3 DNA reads TGTGCCAGCAGTCCCAGGGGTATACGGGTCTACGAGCAGTACTTC.

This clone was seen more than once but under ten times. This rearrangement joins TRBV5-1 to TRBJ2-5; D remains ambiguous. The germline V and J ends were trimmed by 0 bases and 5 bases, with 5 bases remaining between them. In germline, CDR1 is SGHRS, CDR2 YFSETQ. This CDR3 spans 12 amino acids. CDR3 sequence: CASSLARETQYF. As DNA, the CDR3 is TGCGCCAGCAGCTTGGCCCGGGAGACCCAGTACTTC.

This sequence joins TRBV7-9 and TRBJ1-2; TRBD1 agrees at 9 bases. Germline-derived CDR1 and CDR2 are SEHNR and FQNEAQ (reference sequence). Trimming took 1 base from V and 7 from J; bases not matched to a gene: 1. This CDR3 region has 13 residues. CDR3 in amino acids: CASSLEQGAGYTF. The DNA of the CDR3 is TGTGCCAGCAGCTTAGAACAGGGGGCTGGCTACACCTTC.

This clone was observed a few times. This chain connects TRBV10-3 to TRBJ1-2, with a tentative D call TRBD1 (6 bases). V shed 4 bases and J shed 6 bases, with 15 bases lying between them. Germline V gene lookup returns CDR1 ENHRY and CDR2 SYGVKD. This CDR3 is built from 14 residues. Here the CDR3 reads CAISVARGGNGYTF. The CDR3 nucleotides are TGTGCCATCAGTGTTGCCAGGGGAGGGAATGGCTACACCTTC.

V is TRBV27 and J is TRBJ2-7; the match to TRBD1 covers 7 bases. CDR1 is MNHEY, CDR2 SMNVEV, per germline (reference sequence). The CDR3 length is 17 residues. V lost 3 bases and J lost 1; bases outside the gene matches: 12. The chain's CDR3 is CASSFRAGTVGSYEQYF. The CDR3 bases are TGTGCCAGCAGTTTCCGAGCCGGGACAGTAGGGTCCTACGAGCAGTACTTC.

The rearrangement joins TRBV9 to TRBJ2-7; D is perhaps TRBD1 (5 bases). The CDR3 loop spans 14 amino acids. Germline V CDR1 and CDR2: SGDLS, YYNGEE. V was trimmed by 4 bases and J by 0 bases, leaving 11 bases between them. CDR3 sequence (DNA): TGTGCCAGCAGCACAAGAGACAGCTCCTACGAGCAGTACTTC. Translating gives CASSTRDSSYEQYF.

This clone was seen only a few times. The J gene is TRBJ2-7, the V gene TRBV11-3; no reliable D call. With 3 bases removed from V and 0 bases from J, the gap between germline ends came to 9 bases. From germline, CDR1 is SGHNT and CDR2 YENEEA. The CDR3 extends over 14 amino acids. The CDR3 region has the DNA TGTGCCAGCAGCTTCGGTGCCGACTCCTACGAGCAGTACTTC. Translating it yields CASSFGADSYEQYF.

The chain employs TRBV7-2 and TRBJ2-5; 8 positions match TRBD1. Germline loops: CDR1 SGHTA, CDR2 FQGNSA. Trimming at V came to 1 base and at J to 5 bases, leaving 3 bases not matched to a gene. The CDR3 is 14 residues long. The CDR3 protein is CASSLGQGFETQYF. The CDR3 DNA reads TGTGCCAGCAGCTTAGGACAGGGGTTTGAGACCCAGTACTTC.

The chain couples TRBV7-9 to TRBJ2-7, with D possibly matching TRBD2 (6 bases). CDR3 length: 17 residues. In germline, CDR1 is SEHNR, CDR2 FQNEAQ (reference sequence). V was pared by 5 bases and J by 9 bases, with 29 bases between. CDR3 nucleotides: TGTGCCAGCAGCCTCCCGACGTCCGGGAGTACGATTCGCGGGCAGTACTTC. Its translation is CASSLPTSGSTIRGQYF.

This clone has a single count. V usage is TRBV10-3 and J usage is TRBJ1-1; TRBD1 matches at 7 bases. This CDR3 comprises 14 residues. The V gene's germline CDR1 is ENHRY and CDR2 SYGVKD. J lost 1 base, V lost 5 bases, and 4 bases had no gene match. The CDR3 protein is CAISRDSQNTEAFF. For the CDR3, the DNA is TGTGCCATCAGTAGGGACAGCCAGAACACTGAAGCTTTCTTT.

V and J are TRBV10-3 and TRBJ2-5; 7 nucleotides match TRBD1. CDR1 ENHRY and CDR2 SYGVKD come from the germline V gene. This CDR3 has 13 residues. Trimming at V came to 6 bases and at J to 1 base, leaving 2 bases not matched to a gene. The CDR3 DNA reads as TGTGCCATCAGCGACAGGGTCCAAGAGACCCAGTACTTC. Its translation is CAISDRVQETQYF.

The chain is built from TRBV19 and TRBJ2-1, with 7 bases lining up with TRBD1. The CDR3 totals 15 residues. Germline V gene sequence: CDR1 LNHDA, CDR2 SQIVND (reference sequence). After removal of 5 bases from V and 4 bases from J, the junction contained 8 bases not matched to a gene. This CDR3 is CASSRQGVIYNEQFF. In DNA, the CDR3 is TGTGCCAGTAGTCGACAGGGAGTTATTTACAATGAGCAGTTCTTC.

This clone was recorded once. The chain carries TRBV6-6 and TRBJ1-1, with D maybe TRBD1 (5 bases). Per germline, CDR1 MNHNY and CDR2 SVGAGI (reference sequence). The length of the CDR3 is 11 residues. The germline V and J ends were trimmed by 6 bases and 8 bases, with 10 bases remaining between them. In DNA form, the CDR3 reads TGTGCCAGCAGATCACAGGAGGAAGCTTTCTTT. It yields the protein CASRSQEEAFF.

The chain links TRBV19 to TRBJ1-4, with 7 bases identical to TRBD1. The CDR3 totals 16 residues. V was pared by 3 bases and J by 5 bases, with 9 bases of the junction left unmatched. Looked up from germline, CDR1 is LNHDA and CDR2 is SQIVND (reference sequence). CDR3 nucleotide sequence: TGTGCCAGTAGTATTCCCTACCCGACAGGGAATGAAAAACTGTTTTTT. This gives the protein CASSIPYPTGNEKLFF.

Here the CDR3 reads CASRNNNEKLFF. In DNA, the CDR3 is TGCGCCAGCAGGAACAACAATGAAAAACTGTTTTTT. The chain uses TRBV5-1 and TRBJ1-4; the D is unclear. Germline V gene lookup returns CDR1 SGHRS and CDR2 YFSETQ. The CDR3 loop spans 12 amino acids. V lost 5 bases to trimming and J lost 5 bases, with 7 bases between them.

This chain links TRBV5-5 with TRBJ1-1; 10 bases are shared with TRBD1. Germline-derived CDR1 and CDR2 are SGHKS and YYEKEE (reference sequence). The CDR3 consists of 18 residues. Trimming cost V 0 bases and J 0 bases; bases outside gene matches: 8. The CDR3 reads CASSLARWDRGVNTEAFF. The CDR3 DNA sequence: TGTGCCAGCAGCTTGGCCCGTTGGGACAGGGGTGTGAACACTGAAGCTTTCTTT.

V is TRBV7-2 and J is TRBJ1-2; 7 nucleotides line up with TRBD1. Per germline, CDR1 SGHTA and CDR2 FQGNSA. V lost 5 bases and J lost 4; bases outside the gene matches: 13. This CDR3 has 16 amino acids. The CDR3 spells CASSLQPTGTAYGYTF. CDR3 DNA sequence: TGTGCCAGCAGCCTCCAACCCACCGGGACAGCCTATGGCTACACCTTC.

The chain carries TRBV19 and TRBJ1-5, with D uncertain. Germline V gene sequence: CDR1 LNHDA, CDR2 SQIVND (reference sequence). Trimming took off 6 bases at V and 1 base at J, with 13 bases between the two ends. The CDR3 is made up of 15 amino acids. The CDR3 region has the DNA TGTGCCAGTAGGACACTCCTGAACAGCAATCAGCCCCAGCATTTT. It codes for CASRTLLNSNQPQHF.

CDR3 in amino acids: CASSAIPTGVYNSPLHF. Written as DNA, the CDR3 is TGTGCCAGCAGCGCCATCCCGACAGGGGTGTATAATTCACCCCTCCACTTT. The rearrangement uses TRBV2 and TRBJ1-6; 8 nucleotides align to TRBD1. The CDR3 runs to 17 residues. Germline CDR1 reads SNHLY; CDR2 reads FYNNEI. The ends lost 6 bases at V and 4 bases at J; junction bases unmatched: 11.

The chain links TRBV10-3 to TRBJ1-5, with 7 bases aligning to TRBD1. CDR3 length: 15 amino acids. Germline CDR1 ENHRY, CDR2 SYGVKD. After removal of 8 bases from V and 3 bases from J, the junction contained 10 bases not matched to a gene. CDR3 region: CAIQDTGALNQPQHF. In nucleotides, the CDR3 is TGTGCCATCCAAGATACAGGGGCCCTCAATCAGCCCCAGCATTTT.

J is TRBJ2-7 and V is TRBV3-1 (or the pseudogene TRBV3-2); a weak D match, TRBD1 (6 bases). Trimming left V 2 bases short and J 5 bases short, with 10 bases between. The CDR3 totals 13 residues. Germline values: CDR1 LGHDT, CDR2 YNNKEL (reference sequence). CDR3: CASSQLQGNEQYF. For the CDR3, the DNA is TGTGCCAGCAGCCAATTACAGGGAAACGAGCAGTACTTC.

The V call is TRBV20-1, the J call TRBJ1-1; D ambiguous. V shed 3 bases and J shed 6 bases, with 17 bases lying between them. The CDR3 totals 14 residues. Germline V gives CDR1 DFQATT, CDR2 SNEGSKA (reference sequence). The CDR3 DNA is TGCAGTGCTAGTGTGGCAGCCCCGGAGGCTGAAGCTTTCTTT. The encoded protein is CSASVAAPEAEAFF.

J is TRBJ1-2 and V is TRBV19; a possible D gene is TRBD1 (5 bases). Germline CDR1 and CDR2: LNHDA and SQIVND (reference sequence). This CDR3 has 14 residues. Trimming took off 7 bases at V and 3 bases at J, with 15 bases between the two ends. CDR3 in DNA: TGTGCCAGTACCCCGGCGGACACCGACTATGGCTACACCTTC. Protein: CASTPADTDYGYTF.

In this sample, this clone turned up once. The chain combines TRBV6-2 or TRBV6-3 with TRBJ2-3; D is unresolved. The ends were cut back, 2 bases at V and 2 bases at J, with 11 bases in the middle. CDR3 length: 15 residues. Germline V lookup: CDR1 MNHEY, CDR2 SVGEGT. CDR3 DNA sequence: TGTGCCAGCAGTTACGAGGTTACGGACACAGATACGCAGTATTTT. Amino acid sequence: CASSYEVTDTDTQYF.

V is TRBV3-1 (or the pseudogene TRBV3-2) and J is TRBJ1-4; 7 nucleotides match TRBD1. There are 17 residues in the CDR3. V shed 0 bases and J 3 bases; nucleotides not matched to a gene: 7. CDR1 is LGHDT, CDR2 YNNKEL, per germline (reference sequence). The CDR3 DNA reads TGTGCCAGCAGCCAAGATAAGGGGGCAGTATCTAATGAAAAACTGTTTTTT. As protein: CASSQDKGAVSNEKLFF.

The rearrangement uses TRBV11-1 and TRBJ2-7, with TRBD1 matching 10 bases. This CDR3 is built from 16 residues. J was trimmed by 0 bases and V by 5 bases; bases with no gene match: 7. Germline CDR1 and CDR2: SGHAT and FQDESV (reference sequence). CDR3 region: CASSAGQGVSSYEQYF. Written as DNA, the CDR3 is TGTGCCAGCAGCGCAGGACAGGGGGTGAGCTCCTACGAGCAGTACTTC. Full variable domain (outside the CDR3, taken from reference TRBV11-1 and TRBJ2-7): EAEVAQSPRYKITEKSQAVAFWCDPISGHATLYWYRQILGQGPELLVQFQDESVVDDSQLPKDRFSAERLKGVDSTLKIQPAELGDSAMYLCASSAGQGVSSYEQYFGPGTRLTVT.